This entry concerns a single T cell receptor beta chain. Its antigen is unidentified. Germline is not matched at one junction end, which may reflect a read error. The CDR3 loop spans 15 amino acids. CDR1 is SGHRS and CDR2 is YFSETQ in the germline V gene. A constant-region primer primed TCR beta cDNA synthesis from 400 to 600 ng of total RNA. Libraries covering TCR beta were generated through three nested multiplex PCR rounds (using a slightly modified ARM-PCR). The study ran its first two PCR rounds for approximately 10 cycles each, using TRBV1-TRBV30 forward primers and a C-beta reverse primer. TCRdb used MiXCR to reprocess the multiplex PCR reads, holding one entry per CDR3 protein. Altogether 45,000 or so distinct CDR3 sequences are present, 73% being singletons, with the ten largest covering about a fifth. The data were obtained in a study of tumor-infiltrating lymphocytes in primary liver carcinoma. Study-wide background: Each sample had roughly 3.65 to 7.13 million productive TCRbeta reads regardless of tissue type.

General study points: Significantly larger top-250-clone fractions were found in tumors than in blood (p = 0.039). Relative to tumor region pairs, the tumor-adjacent and tumor-blood pairs showed overlap that was lower.

Unsorted bulk tissue (roughly 19-31 mg) underwent RNA and DNA co-extraction. The material sequenced was liver tumor tissue from sampling region 2. As to subset: tumor region T2, inferior pole. J is TRBJ2-4 and V is TRBV5-1, with D possibly TRBD1 on 6 matching bases. This clonotype originated in a man between 35 and 55 years old with primary liver carcinoma and hepatitis B virus infection. The CDR3 loop reads CASILRGFGENIQYF. As DNA, the CDR3 is TGCGCCAGCATCTTGAGGGGGTTTGGAGAAAACATTCAGTACTTC.